This TCR beta chain was recorded in a study of blood T cells in healthy people across ages. Study observations and caveats: The study regarded diversity estimates from one million T cells as underestimates. Donors of long life had a larger count of naive CD4+ cells and greater diversity than aged donors.

The second PCR ran about 6 to 12 cycles with a sample-barcoded 5' primer and J-beta primers. TCRdb itself ran the 5' RACE reads through MiXCR, one entry per CDR3 protein. The data contain approximately 730,000 distinct CDR3 sequences, about 55% of them singletons. CDR1 and CDR2 (germline): SNHLY, FYNNEI. The CDR3 consists of 16 residues. The V end was cut by 6 bases, the J end by 5 bases, with 19 bases between. A word on this clonotype: Its antigen is not known.

PBMCs were isolated at a quantity of at least 6 million per sample. The V gene is TRBV2, the J gene TRBJ1-4, with D possibly TRBD1 on 5 matching bases. Sequencing input: blood. This clonotype originated in an elderly man in good health. Here the CDR3 DNA reads TGTGCCAGCAGCCCCGTGGGTGGGGCGAAAAATGAAAAACTGTTTTTT. Translation gives CASSPVGGAKNEKLFF.